This is a list of T cell receptor beta chains from one sample in a study of T cell repertoires in cytomegalovirus infection. From the reads, TCRdb called clonotypes with MiXCR, one entry per CDR3 protein. The data show about 250,000 distinct CDR3 sequences, with approximately 13% seen just once and 1.5% to 2% held by the top ten. Source material: PBMCs. The receptor source for this set is a human donor in good health (CMV status not recorded). Some clones in this sample may be carry-over from other donors' samples. The CDR3 runs from the conserved cysteine through the conserved F or W. The order of the fields is D gene, J gene, clone size, V gene, CDR3 protein, CDR3 DNA. The D gene is left open where the match is weak. Clone size is given for some rows only: seen once, a few or many times, or a class if the clone is expanded.

D gene: -
J gene: TRBJ2-5
clone size: -
V gene: TRBV7-2
CDR3 protein: CASSLDPGLETQHF
CDR3 DNA: TGTGCCAGCAGCTTAGATCCAGGGTTAGAGACCCAGCACTTC

D gene: TRBD1
J gene: TRBJ2-7
clone size: many
V gene: TRBV6-2/TRBV6-3
CDR3 protein: CAAGQDSYEQYF
CDR3 DNA: TGTGCCGCCGGACAGGACTCCTACGAGCAGTACTTC

D gene: -
J gene: TRBJ1-4
clone size: many
V gene: TRBV7-6
CDR3 protein: CASSSGGGGEKLFF
CDR3 DNA: TGTGCCAGCAGCTCCGGGGGCGGCGGTGAAAAACTGTTTTTT

D gene: -
J gene: TRBJ2-7
clone size: -
V gene: TRBV29-1
CDR3 protein: CSVGTYEQYF
CDR3 DNA: TGCAGCGTTGGAACCTACGAGCAGTACTTC

D gene: -
J gene: TRBJ1-1
clone size: many
V gene: TRBV7-3
CDR3 protein: CASSPSDRWGNTEAFF
CDR3 DNA: TGTGCCAGCAGCCCGTCCGACAGGTGGGGGAACACTGAAGCTTTCTTT

D gene: -
J gene: TRBJ1-6
clone size: few
V gene: TRBV5-5
CDR3 protein: CASSVGAAQNSPLHF
CDR3 DNA: TGTGCCAGCAGCGTGGGGGCGGCCCAAAATTCACCCCTCCACTTT

D gene: TRBD1
J gene: TRBJ2-7
clone size: many
V gene: TRBV12-3/TRBV12-4
CDR3 protein: CASSFSRDRGPYEQYF
CDR3 DNA: TGTGCCAGCAGTTTTTCGCGTGACAGGGGGCCATACGAGCAGTACTTC

D gene: TRBD2
J gene: TRBJ2-7
clone size: many
V gene: TRBV6-2/TRBV6-3
CDR3 protein: CASSPGVPGLKSSYEQYF
CDR3 DNA: TGTGCCAGCAGCCCCGGGGTGCCGGGACTAAAGAGCTCCTACGAGCAGTACTTC

D gene: -
J gene: TRBJ2-3
clone size: -
V gene: TRBV10-3
CDR3 protein: CAISEPPVNTQYF
CDR3 DNA: TGTGCCATCAGTGAGCCCCCAGTAAATACGCAGTATTTT

D gene: -
J gene: TRBJ2-3
clone size: -
V gene: TRBV28
CDR3 protein: CVSTRPGADTQYF
CDR3 DNA: TGTGTCAGCACCAGGCCGGGGGCAGATACGCAGTATTTT

D gene: -
J gene: TRBJ1-1
clone size: -
V gene: TRBV5-1
CDR3 protein: CASSVGPSNTEAFF
CDR3 DNA: TGCGCCAGCAGTGTTGGACCGTCGAACACTGAAGCTTTCTTT

D gene: TRBD1
J gene: TRBJ2-7
clone size: many
V gene: TRBV7-2
CDR3 protein: CASILRTGSDEQYF
CDR3 DNA: TGTGCCAGCATCCTTAGGACAGGGAGCGACGAGCAGTACTTC

D gene: TRBD2
J gene: TRBJ2-1
clone size: -
V gene: TRBV20-1
CDR3 protein: CSAREGTSGAQFF
CDR3 DNA: TGCAGTGCTAGAGAAGGGACTAGCGGGGCTCAGTTCTTC

D gene: -
J gene: TRBJ1-1
clone size: few
V gene: TRBV29-1
CDR3 protein: CSVEDLGTEAFF
CDR3 DNA: TGCAGCGTTGAAGATCTGGGTACTGAAGCTTTCTTT

D gene: TRBD1
J gene: TRBJ1-5
clone size: few
V gene: TRBV29-1
CDR3 protein: CSVVGGPSQPQHF
CDR3 DNA: TGCAGCGTTGTAGGGGGCCCCAGCCAGCCCCAGCATTTT